This T cell receptor (beta chain) was documented in a study of early T cells in non-severe SARS-CoV-2 infection. For the study at large: The authors sequenced bulk RNA from unsorted whole blood, leaving chains unpaired. Findings and limits, study-wide: Private and CD4 specificities were missed by VDJdb matching, skewed to anti-spike CD8.

The CDR3 totals 15 residues. The V and J ends lost 6 bases and 4 bases, in that order; junction bases with no gene match: 7. Germline lookup yields CDR1 MNHEY and CDR2 SVGEGT. This clonotype was observed at least ten times. Its specificity is not known. As part of library construction, unique molecular identifiers were attached to individual cDNA molecules. TCRdb re-derived calls from the 5' RACE reads in MiXCR, one entry per CDR3 protein. Found here are fewer than 55,000 distinct CDR3 sequences, around 10% of them singletons; the top ten hold under 5.5%. This chain connects TRBV6-2 or TRBV6-3 to TRBJ2-1; 9 bases align to TRBD1. The sequence derives from an adult who was a healthcare worker with PCR-confirmed SARS-CoV-2 infection or an uninfected control (not recorded which). Sequencing was carried out using whole blood. The CDR3 DNA reads as TGTGCCAGCAGCACCGACAGGGGGGCTTACAATGAGCAGTTCTTC. Its protein is CASSTDRGAYNEQFF.